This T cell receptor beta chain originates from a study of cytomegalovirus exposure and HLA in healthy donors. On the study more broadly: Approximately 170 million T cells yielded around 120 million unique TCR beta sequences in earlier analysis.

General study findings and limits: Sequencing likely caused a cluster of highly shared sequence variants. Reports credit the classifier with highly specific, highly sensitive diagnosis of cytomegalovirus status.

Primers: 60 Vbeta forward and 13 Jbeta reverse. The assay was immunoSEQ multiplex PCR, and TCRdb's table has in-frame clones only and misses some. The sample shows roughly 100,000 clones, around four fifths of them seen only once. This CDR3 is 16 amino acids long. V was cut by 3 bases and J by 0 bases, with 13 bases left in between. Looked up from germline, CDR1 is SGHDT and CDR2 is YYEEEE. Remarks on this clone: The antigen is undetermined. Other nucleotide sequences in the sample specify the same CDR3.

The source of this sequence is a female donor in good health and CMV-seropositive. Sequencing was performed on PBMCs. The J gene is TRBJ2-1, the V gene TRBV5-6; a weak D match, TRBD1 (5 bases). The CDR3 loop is CASSWTQLSSYNEQFF. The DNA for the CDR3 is TGTGCCAGCAGCTGGACACAACTGAGCTCCTACAATGAGCAGTTCTTC.